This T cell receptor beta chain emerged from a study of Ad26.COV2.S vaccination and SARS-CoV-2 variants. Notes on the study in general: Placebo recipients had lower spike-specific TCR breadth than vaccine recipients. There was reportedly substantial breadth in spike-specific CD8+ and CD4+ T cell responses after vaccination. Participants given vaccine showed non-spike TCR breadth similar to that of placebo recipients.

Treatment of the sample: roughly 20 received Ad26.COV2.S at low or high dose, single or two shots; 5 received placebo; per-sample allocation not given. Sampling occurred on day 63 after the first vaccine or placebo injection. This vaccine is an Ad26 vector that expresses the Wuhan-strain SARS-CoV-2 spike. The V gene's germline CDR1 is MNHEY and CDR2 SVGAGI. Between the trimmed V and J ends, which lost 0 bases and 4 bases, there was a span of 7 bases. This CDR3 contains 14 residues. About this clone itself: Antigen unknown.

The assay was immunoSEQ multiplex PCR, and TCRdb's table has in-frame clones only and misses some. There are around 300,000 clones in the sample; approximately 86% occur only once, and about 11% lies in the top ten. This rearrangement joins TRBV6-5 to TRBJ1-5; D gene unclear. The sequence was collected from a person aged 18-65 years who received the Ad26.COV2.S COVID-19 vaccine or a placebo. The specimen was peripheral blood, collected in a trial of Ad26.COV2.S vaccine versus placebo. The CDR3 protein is CASSYSPRNQPQHF. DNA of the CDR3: TGTGCCAGCAGTTACTCCCCCAGAAATCAGCCCCAGCATTTT.